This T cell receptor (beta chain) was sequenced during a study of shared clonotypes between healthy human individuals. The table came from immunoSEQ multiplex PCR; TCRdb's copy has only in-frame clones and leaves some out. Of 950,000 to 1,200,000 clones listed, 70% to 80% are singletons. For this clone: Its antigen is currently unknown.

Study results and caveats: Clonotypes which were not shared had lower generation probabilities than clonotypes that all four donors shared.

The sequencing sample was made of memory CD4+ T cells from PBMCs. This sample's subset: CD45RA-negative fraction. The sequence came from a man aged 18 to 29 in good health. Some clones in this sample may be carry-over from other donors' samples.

CDR3 amino acids: CASSLGSSGTDTQYF. DNA of the CDR3: TGTGCCAGCAGCTTGGGTTCCAGCGGCACAGATACGCAGTATTTT. V gene TRBV5-8 combines with J gene TRBJ2-3; D gene uncertain. With 0 bases removed from V and 1 base from J, the gap between germline ends came to 9 bases. The length of the CDR3 is 15 residues. Germline values: CDR1 SGHTS, CDR2 YDEGEE.